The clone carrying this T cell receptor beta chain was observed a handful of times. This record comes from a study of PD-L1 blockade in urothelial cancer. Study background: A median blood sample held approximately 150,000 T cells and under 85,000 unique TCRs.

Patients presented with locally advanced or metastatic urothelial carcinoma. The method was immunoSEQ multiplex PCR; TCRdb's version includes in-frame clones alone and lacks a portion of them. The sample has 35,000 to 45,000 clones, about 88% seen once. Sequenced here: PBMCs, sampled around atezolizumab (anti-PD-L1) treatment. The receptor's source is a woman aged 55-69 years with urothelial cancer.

The CDR3 DNA sequence: TGTGCCAGCAGTCGCTCGACAGGGCTTGGCTACACCTTC. This codes for CASSRSTGLGYTF. The chain couples TRBV2 to TRBJ1-2; 7 bases are a match to TRBD1. The CDR3 length is 13 residues. CDR1 is SNHLY, CDR2 FYNNEI, per germline. V was pared by 5 bases and J by 7 bases, with 7 bases of the junction left unmatched.